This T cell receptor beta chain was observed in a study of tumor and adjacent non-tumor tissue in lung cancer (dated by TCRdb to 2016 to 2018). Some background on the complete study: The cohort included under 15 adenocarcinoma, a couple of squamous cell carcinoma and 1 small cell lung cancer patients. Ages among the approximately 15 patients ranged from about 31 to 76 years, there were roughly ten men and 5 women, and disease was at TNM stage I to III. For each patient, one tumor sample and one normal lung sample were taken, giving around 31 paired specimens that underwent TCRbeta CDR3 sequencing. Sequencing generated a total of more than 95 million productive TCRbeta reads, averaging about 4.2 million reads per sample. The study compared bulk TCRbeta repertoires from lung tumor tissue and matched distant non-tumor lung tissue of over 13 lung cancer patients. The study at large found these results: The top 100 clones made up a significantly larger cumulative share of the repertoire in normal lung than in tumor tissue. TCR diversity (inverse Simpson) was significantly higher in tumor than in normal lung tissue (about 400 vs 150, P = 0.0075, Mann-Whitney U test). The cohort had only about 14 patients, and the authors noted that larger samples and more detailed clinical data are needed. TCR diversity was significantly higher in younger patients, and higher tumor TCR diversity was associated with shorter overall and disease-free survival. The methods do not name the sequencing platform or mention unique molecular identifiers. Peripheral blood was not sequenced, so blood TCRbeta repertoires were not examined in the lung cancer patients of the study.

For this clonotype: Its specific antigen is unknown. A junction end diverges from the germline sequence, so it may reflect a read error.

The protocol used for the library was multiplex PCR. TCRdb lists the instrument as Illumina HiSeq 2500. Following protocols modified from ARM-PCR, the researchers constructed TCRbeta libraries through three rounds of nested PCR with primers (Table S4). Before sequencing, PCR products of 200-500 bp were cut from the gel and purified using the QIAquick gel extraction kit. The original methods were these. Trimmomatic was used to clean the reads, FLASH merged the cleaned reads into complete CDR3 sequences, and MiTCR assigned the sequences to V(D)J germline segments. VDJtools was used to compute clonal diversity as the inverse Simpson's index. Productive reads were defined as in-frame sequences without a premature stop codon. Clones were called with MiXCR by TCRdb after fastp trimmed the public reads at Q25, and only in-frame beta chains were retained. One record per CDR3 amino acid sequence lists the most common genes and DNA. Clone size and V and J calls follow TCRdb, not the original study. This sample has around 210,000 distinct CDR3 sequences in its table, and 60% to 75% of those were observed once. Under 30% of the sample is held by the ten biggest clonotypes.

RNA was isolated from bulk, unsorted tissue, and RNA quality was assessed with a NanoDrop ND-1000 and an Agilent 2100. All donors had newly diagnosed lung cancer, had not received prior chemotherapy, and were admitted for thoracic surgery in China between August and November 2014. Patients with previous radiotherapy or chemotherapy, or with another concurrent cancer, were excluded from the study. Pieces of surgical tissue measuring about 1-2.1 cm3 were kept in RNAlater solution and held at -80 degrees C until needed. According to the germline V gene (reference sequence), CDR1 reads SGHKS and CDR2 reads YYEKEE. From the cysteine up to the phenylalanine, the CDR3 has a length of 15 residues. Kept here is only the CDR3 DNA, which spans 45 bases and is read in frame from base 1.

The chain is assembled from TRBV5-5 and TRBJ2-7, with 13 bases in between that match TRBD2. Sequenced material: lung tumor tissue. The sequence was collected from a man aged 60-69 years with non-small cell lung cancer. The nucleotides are TGTGCCATCAGCTCCCGGACTAGCGGGAGTTACGAGCAATACTTC. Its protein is CAISSRTSGSYEQYF.